The clone carrying this T cell receptor beta chain was picked up many times. The target antigen is unknown. Germline CDR1 SQVTM, CDR2 ANQGSEA. V shed 6 bases, J shed 4 bases, and the junction held 11 bases outside the gene matches. CDR3 size: 14 residues. The sample belongs to a study of breast tumors, draining lymph nodes, adjacent tissues. Breast cancer patients provided tissue from their axillary draining lymph nodes. Via MiXCR, TCRdb re-called the multiplex PCR reads, giving one row per CDR3 protein. The table lists 200,000 to 250,000 distinct CDR3 sequences, less than 40% of them singletons. Regarding the study as a whole: Compared with lymph nodes, tumors were less diverse; compared with nontumor tissue, more. Compared with basal-like, luminal-like tumors shared significantly more repertoire with nontumor tissue. Data only fit, rather than demonstrated, lymph node origin of most tumor T cells.

This TCR was sampled from a female donor with breast cancer. Some clones in this sample may be carry-over from other donors' samples. V and J are TRBV29-1 and TRBJ2-5, with TRBD1 identical over 7 bases. Sequencing was performed on axillary lymph node tissue. CDR3 sequence reads: CSVRGTEGGETQYF. The CDR3 bases are TGCAGCGTCAGAGGGACAGAGGGCGGAGAGACCCAGTACTTC.